This is a list of T cell receptor beta chains from one sample in a study of blood T cell repertoires in COVID-19. Libraries were prepared by immunoSEQ multiplex PCR; TCRdb keeps only in-frame clonotypes and omits some of them. The data contain just over 150,000 clones, roughly 80% of them singletons. Sequences were obtained from peripheral blood. Receptor source: a man aged 60 to 69 with acute or convalescent COVID-19. The CDR3 runs from the conserved cysteine through the conserved F or W. Each record gives: CDR3 protein, CDR3 DNA, D gene, CDR3 length, V gene, J gene, clone size. The D gene is left open where the match is weak. The size entry is marked missing in some rows and otherwise reads once, few, many or a size class.

CDR3 protein: CASSLGTAQGDEQFF
CDR3 DNA: TGCGCCAGCAGCTTAGGGACAGCCCAGGGGGATGAGCAGTTCTTC
D gene: TRBD1
CDR3 length: 15
V gene: TRBV5-1
J gene: TRBJ2-1
clone size: -

CDR3 protein: CASSRGLTGELFF
CDR3 DNA: TGTGCCAGCAGCAGGGGGCTCACCGGGGAGCTGTTTTTT
D gene: TRBD1
CDR3 length: 13
V gene: TRBV2
J gene: TRBJ2-2
clone size: -

CDR3 protein: CATSETGAGEKLFF
CDR3 DNA: TGTGCCACCAGTGAAACAGGGGCCGGTGAAAAACTGTTTTTT
D gene: TRBD1
CDR3 length: 14
V gene: TRBV24-1
J gene: TRBJ1-4
clone size: -

CDR3 protein: CASSLTPEPGTGVKNYGYTF
CDR3 DNA: TGTGCCAGCAGCTTAACTCCAGAGCCCGGGACAGGGGTAAAGAACTATGGCTACACCTTC
D gene: TRBD1
CDR3 length: 20
V gene: TRBV7-3
J gene: TRBJ1-2
clone size: -

CDR3 protein: CSARPGGPAIF
CDR3 DNA: TGCAGTGCACGTCCCGGTGGCCCAGCGATCTTT
D gene: -
CDR3 length: 11
V gene: TRBV20-1
J gene: TRBJ1-1
clone size: -

CDR3 protein: CASSISGGNTGELFF
CDR3 DNA: TGTGCCAGTAGTATCTCAGGGGGGAACACCGGGGAGCTGTTTTTT
D gene: TRBD1
CDR3 length: 15
V gene: TRBV19
J gene: TRBJ2-2
clone size: -

CDR3 protein: CASSLGTGGPNYGYTF
CDR3 DNA: TGCGCCAGCAGCTTGGGGACAGGGGGCCCTAACTATGGCTACACCTTC
D gene: TRBD1
CDR3 length: 16
V gene: TRBV5-1
J gene: TRBJ1-2
clone size: -

CDR3 protein: CATIQGPTNEKLFF
CDR3 DNA: TGTGCCACCATTCAGGGCCCCACTAATGAAAAACTGTTTTTT
D gene: -
CDR3 length: 14
V gene: TRBV24-1
J gene: TRBJ1-4
clone size: -

CDR3 protein: CASSSGLGYNEQFF
CDR3 DNA: TGTGCCAGCAGCTCGGGACTAGGGTACAATGAGCAGTTCTTC
D gene: TRBD2
CDR3 length: 14
V gene: TRBV7-3
J gene: TRBJ2-1
clone size: -

CDR3 protein: CASSLSGGRDEQFF
CDR3 DNA: TGTGCCAGCAGCCTTTCAGGGGGTCGGGATGAGCAGTTCTTC
D gene: TRBD1
CDR3 length: 14
V gene: TRBV7-9
J gene: TRBJ2-1
clone size: -

CDR3 protein: CASKESIASYNEQFF
CDR3 DNA: TGCGCCAGCAAAGAGTCAATAGCATCCTACAATGAGCAGTTCTTC
D gene: -
CDR3 length: 15
V gene: TRBV5-1
J gene: TRBJ2-1
clone size: -

CDR3 protein: CASSSGTGRWEQYF
CDR3 DNA: TGTGCCAGCAGTTCCGGGACAGGGAGGTGGGAGCAGTACTTC
D gene: TRBD1
CDR3 length: 14
V gene: TRBV6-2/TRBV6-3
J gene: TRBJ2-7
clone size: few

CDR3 protein: CATGNNQPQHF
CDR3 DNA: TGTGCCACAGGGAACAATCAGCCCCAGCATTTT
D gene: -
CDR3 length: 11
V gene: TRBV19
J gene: TRBJ1-5
clone size: -

CDR3 protein: CASSLRLQGAAYEQYF
CDR3 DNA: TGTGCCAGCAGCTTGCGGTTACAGGGGGCTGCCTACGAGCAGTACTTC
D gene: TRBD1
CDR3 length: 16
V gene: TRBV5-5
J gene: TRBJ2-7
clone size: -

CDR3 protein: CASSYSGVAFF
CDR3 DNA: TGTGCCAGCAGTTACTCCGGGGTAGCTTTCTTT
D gene: -
CDR3 length: 11
V gene: TRBV6-5
J gene: TRBJ1-1
clone size: once

CDR3 protein: CASTPNDYLGDIQYF
CDR3 DNA: TGTGCCAGTACCCCGAATGACTATTTGGGAGACATTCAGTACTTC
D gene: -
CDR3 length: 15
V gene: TRBV19
J gene: TRBJ2-4
clone size: -

CDR3 protein: CASSQDRRASDTQYF
CDR3 DNA: TGCGCCAGCAGCCAAGACAGGAGGGCCTCAGATACGCAGTATTTT
D gene: -
CDR3 length: 15
V gene: TRBV4-3
J gene: TRBJ2-3
clone size: -

CDR3 protein: CASSYSSGGYNEQFF
CDR3 DNA: TGTGCCAGCAGTTACTCGAGCGGGGGGTACAATGAGCAGTTCTTC
D gene: TRBD2
CDR3 length: 15
V gene: TRBV6-5
J gene: TRBJ2-1
clone size: -

CDR3 protein: CASSRPGPPNTGELFF
CDR3 DNA: TGTGCCAGCAGCCGCCCGGGTCCTCCGAACACCGGGGAGCTGTTTTTT
D gene: -
CDR3 length: 16
V gene: TRBV5-4
J gene: TRBJ2-2
clone size: -

CDR3 protein: CASSPQTSGGTYEQYF
CDR3 DNA: TGTGCCAGCAGCCCGCAGACTAGCGGGGGTACCTACGAGCAGTACTTC
D gene: TRBD2
CDR3 length: 16
V gene: TRBV4-2
J gene: TRBJ2-7
clone size: many

CDR3 protein: CASSKTTGGGETQYF
CDR3 DNA: TGTGCCAGCTCAAAGACGACAGGGGGTGGAGAGACCCAGTACTTC
D gene: TRBD1
CDR3 length: 15
V gene: TRBV5-4
J gene: TRBJ2-5
clone size: -

CDR3 protein: CATLGDYNSPLHF
CDR3 DNA: TGTGCCACCCTAGGGGATTATAATTCACCCCTCCACTTT
D gene: -
CDR3 length: 13
V gene: TRBV2
J gene: TRBJ1-6
clone size: -

CDR3 protein: CASSNGLAQDTQYF
CDR3 DNA: TGTGCCAGCAGCAATGGACTAGCACAAGATACGCAGTATTTT
D gene: TRBD2
CDR3 length: 14
V gene: TRBV3-1/TRBV3-2
J gene: TRBJ2-3
clone size: -

CDR3 protein: CASSLETGFSSYEQYF
CDR3 DNA: TGTGCCAGCAGCTTAGAGACAGGGTTTTCCTCCTACGAGCAGTACTTC
D gene: TRBD1
CDR3 length: 16
V gene: TRBV7-9
J gene: TRBJ2-7
clone size: -

CDR3 protein: CASKADRASNQPQHF
CDR3 DNA: TGTGCCAGTAAGGCTGACAGGGCTAGCAATCAGCCCCAGCATTTT
D gene: TRBD1
CDR3 length: 15
V gene: TRBV19
J gene: TRBJ1-5
clone size: -

CDR3 protein: CAKADREGETQYF
CDR3 DNA: TGTGCCAAGGCGGACAGGGAGGGGGAGACCCAGTACTTC
D gene: -
CDR3 length: 13
V gene: TRBV25-1
J gene: TRBJ2-5
clone size: -